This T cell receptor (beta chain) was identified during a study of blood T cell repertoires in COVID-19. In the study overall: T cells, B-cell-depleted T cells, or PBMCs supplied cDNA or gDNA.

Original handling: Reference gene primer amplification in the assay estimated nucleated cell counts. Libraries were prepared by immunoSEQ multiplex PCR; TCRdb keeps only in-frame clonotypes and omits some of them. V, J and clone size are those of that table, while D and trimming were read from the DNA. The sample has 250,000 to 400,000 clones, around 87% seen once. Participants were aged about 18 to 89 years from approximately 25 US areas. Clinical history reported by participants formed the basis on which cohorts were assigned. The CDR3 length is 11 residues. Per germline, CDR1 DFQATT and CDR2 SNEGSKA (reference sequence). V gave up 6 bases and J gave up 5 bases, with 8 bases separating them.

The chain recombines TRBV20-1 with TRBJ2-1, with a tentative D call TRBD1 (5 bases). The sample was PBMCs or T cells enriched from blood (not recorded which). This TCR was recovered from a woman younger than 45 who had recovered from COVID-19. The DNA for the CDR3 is TGCAGTGCAGAAGGGGACAATGAGCAGTTCTTC. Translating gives CSAEGDNEQFF.